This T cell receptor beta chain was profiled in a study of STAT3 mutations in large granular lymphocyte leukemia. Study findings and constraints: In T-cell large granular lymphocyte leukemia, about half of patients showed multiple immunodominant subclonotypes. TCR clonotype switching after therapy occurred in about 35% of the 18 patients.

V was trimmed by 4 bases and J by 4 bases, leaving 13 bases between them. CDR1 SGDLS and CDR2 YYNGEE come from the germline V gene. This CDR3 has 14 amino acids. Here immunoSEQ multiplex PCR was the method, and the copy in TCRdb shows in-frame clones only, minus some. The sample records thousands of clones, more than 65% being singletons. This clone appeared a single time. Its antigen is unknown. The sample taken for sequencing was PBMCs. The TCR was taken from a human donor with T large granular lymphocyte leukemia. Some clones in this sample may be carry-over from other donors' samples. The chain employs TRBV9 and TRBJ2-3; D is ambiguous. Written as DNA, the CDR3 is TGTGCCAGCAGCTTTAGGCCGGATCCAGATACGCAGTATTTT. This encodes CASSFRPDPDTQYF.